Each of the 9 T cell receptor beta chains below was sequenced from the same sample in a study of blood T cell repertoires in COVID-19. Produced via immunoSEQ multiplex PCR; TCRdb's table is partial and in-frame only. The data contain hundreds of thousands of clones, approximately 82% of them singletons. Sequencing was performed on peripheral blood. The receptors originated from a woman aged 80 or older with acute or convalescent COVID-19.

V usage is TRBV4-1 and J usage is TRBJ2-5, with 12 bases aligning to TRBD1. The germline V gene has CDR1 MGHRA and CDR2 YSYEKL. V lost 0 bases and J lost 5; bases outside the gene matches: 4. CDR3 size: 16 residues. CDR3 region: CASSQDGTGGLETQYF. The CDR3 DNA follows: TGCGCCAGCAGCCAAGATGGGACAGGGGGCCTGGAGACCCAGTACTTC.

V and J are TRBV3-1 (or the pseudogene TRBV3-2) and TRBJ2-3; D call uncertain. Germline V gene lookup returns CDR1 LGHDT and CDR2 YNNKEL (reference sequence). V lost 3 bases and J 0 bases, leaving 4 bases between the germline ends. The length of the CDR3 is 13 residues. This CDR3 is CASSQASTDTQYF. The DNA of the CDR3 is TGTGCCAGCAGCCAGGCTAGCACAGATACGCAGTATTTT.

V is TRBV2 and J is TRBJ2-6; D is uncertain. Looked up from germline, CDR1 is SNHLY and CDR2 is FYNNEI. This CDR3 has 17 amino acids. Trimming shortened V by 7 bases and J by 6 bases, and 22 bases separated the two germline ends. The CDR3 spells CASTSEVLSGSANVLTF. Written as DNA, the CDR3 is TGTGCCAGCACCTCCGAGGTACTATCTGGGTCGGCCAACGTCCTGACTTTC.

The chain joins TRBV2 to TRBJ1-4; TRBD1 matches 8 bases. In germline, CDR1 is SNHLY, CDR2 FYNNEI. The CDR3 runs 17 residues. The V segment lost 4 bases and the J segment 12 bases; nucleotides outside the gene matches: 19. The CDR3 loop reads CASSVPGQDTTNGELFF. The DNA of the CDR3 is TGTGCCAGCAGTGTACCGGGACAGGACACAACTAATGGGGAACTGTTTTTT.

This chain uses TRBV18 with TRBJ2-5; the D gene is possibly TRBD2 (6 bases). Germline CDR1 reads KGHSH; CDR2 reads LQKENI. CDR3 length equals 15 residues. Trimming took 3 bases from V and 2 from J, leaving 13 bases between them. In nucleotides, the CDR3 is TGTGCCAGCTCACCTTACTACCGGGAGCAAGAGACCCAGTACTTC. This translates into CASSPYYREQETQYF. The full variable domain, its missing parts supplied by reference TRBV18 and TRBJ2-5, is NAGVMQNPRHLVRRRGQEARLRCSPMKGHSHVYWYRQLPEEGLKFMVYLQKENIIDESGMPKERFSAEFPKEGPSILRIQQVVRGDSAAYFCASSPYYREQETQYFGPGTRLLVL.

The chain links TRBV27 to TRBJ1-2; the match to TRBD1 covers 8 bases. The CDR3 length is 14 residues. With V trimmed by 7 bases and J by 5 bases, 9 bases remained unmatched. From germline, CDR1 is MNHEY and CDR2 SMNVEV (reference sequence). For the CDR3, the DNA is TGTGCCAGCAAGGACACAGGGGGAGGGTATGGCTACACCTTC. Protein product: CASKDTGGGYGYTF.

This chain links TRBV2 with TRBJ2-1, with D tentatively TRBD2 (5 bases). Trimming pared 6 bases from V and 10 bases from J, leaving 13 bases between. Per germline, CDR1 SNHLY and CDR2 FYNNEI. The CDR3 extends over 12 amino acids. The CDR3 DNA follows: TGTGCCAGCAGACGTAGCGTACACGAGCAGTTCTTC. Translation: CASRRSVHEQFF.

The genes are TRBV6-2 or TRBV6-3 and TRBJ2-7, with TRBD1 as a possible D gene (5 bases). In germline, CDR1 is MNHEY, CDR2 SVGEGT. Trimming removed 4 bases from V and 4 bases from J, with 11 bases in between. This CDR3 comprises 13 residues. CDR3 bases: TGTGCCAGCAGTTGGACCCAGGGTTACGAGCAGTACTTC. This codes for CASSWTQGYEQYF.

This clone was seen only a few times. The rearrangement links TRBV4-2 to TRBJ1-5; 9 bases match TRBD1. In germline, CDR1 is LGHNA, CDR2 YNFKEQ. The CDR3 has 15 residues. V lost 4 bases and J lost 9; bases outside the gene matches: 10. The CDR3 DNA is TGTGCCAGCAGCCCTGACGGGACAGGGAGGTTGCCCCAGCATTTT. Translation gives CASSPDGTGRLPQHF.